The TCR beta chain described here comes from a study of spatial heterogeneity in lung cancer. Study-wide findings and caveats: Counts that tracked tumor mutation counts were those of expanded intratumoral alpha and beta TCRs.

This clonotype is judged medium-sized (0.01 to 0.1%). The antigen remains unidentified. The size of this beta chain means little, since it is a stray read in a library made for alpha chains. TCRdb reprocessed the 5' RACE reads via MiXCR and lists one record per CDR3 protein. The sample has thousands of distinct CDR3 sequences; roughly 7.1% are singletons. Noted time point: sample taken at primary tumor resection. The J segment lost 2 bases and the V segment lost 3 bases, leaving 4 bases of the junction unmatched. The germline CDR1 and CDR2 sequences are DFQATT and SNEGSKA (reference sequence). This CDR3 has 14 residues.

The chain has TRBV20-1 and TRBJ1-5, with 7 positions matching TRBD1. The source was lung tumor tissue, collected at surgery. The TCR originated in a female donor with early-stage non-small cell lung cancer. The CDR3 region is CSASTTGGNQPQHF. DNA of the CDR3: TGCAGTGCTAGTACTACAGGGGGCAATCAGCCCCAGCATTTT.